Presented here are 13 T cell receptor beta chains from one specimen sequenced in a study of OX40 agonist ivuxolimab in advanced cancers. Generated by immunoSEQ multiplex PCR, the TCRdb table keeps only in-frame clones and is missing some. The table includes 35,000 to 50,000 clones, about 79% detected once. This specimen was CD4+ or CD8+ T cells sorted from blood, taken in a trial of the OX40 agonist ivuxolimab. Every receptor here comes from an adult with an advanced solid tumor such as melanoma, head and neck, liver or kidney cancer.

The gene calls are TRBV9 and TRBJ2-2, with 7 bases fitting TRBD1. J lost 6 bases, V lost 4 bases, and 3 bases had no gene match. This CDR3 is 13 amino acids long. Germline V gene data show CDR1 as SGDLS and CDR2 as YYNGEE. The CDR3 DNA reads TGTGCCAGCAGCTTTGGGACAGCCGGGGAGCTGTTTTTT. This sequence encodes CASSFGTAGELFF.

This clone was observed a single time. The rearrangement links TRBV21-1 to TRBJ2-7. TRBV21-1 is reported as a pseudogene. This CDR3 is 15 amino acids long. CDR3 nucleotides: TGTGCCAGCAGCAAAAGGTGGCAGAAGCCTGACGAGCAGTACTTC. Amino acid sequence: CASSKRWQKPDEQYF.

J is TRBJ2-7 and V is TRBV6-5, with 10 bases aligning to TRBD1. V was clipped by 6 bases and J by 6 bases; unmatched bases: 5. Germline V gene data show CDR1 as MNHEY and CDR2 as SVGAGI. CDR3 size: 13 residues. The DNA of the CDR3 is TGTGCCAGCAGCCCAGGGACAGGGGTCGAGCAGTACTTC. Protein: CASSPGTGVEQYF.

This clone was observed a handful of times. The chain is built from TRBV4-1 and TRBJ1-1; D ambiguous. V gave up 1 base and J gave up 5 bases, with 14 bases separating them. There are 15 residues in the CDR3. Germline lookup yields CDR1 MGHRA and CDR2 YSYEKL. In nucleotides, the CDR3 is TGCGCCAGCAGCCAAGTTGGACTGGGAGGGACTGAAGCTTTCTTT. This translates into CASSQVGLGGTEAFF.

The V and J genes are TRBV27 and TRBJ2-1, with 12 bases aligning to TRBD2. With 8 bases clipped from V and 8 bases from J, the junction kept 10 bases outside the gene matches. This CDR3 is 15 amino acids long. Germline V gene lookup returns CDR1 MNHEY and CDR2 SMNVEV (reference sequence). CDR3 protein: CASEKTSGSLDEQFF. DNA for the CDR3: TGTGCCAGCGAAAAGACTAGCGGGAGTCTGGATGAGCAGTTCTTC.

This clone was observed a single time. The chain combines TRBV13 with TRBJ1-1, with 8 bases lining up with TRBD1. The ends lost 5 bases at V and 3 bases at J; junction bases unmatched: 14. There are 17 residues in the CDR3. From germline, CDR1 is PRHDT and CDR2 FYEKMQ (reference sequence). CDR3 in amino acids: CASSDRQGWARDTEAFF. Here the CDR3 DNA reads TGTGCCAGCAGCGATCGACAGGGGTGGGCCCGGGACACTGAAGCTTTCTTT. Drawing the rest from reference TRBV13 and TRBJ1-1, the complete variable domain is AAGVIQSPRHLIKEKRETATLKCYPIPRHDTVYWYQQGPGQDPQFLISFYEKMQSDKGSIPDRFSAQQFSDYHSELNMSSLELGDSALYFCASSDRQGWARDTEAFFGQGTRLTVV.

This clone was seen a handful of times. For the CDR3, the DNA is TGTGCCAGCAGTTCGCCCCTGGTACCTTACTATGGCTACACCTTC. Translating gives CASSSPLVPYYGYTF. The V and J genes are TRBV6-5 and TRBJ1-2; no definite D call. CDR1 and CDR2 from the germline V gene are MNHEY and SVGAGI. This CDR3 has 15 amino acids. Trimming removed 4 bases at V and 3 bases at J, with 15 bases between.

The rearrangement joins TRBV18 to TRBJ2-3, with D hard to call. The CDR3 contains 14 residues. CDR1 KGHSH and CDR2 LQKENI come from the germline V gene. Trimming shortened V by 0 bases and J by 6 bases, and 10 bases separated the two germline ends. In DNA, the CDR3 is TGTGCCAGCTCACCACCGGTCGCTATCGATACGCAGTATTTT. Translation gives CASSPPVAIDTQYF.

The chain couples TRBV7-2 to TRBJ2-2, with D possibly matching TRBD1 (5 bases). V shed 5 bases and J shed 7 bases, with 11 bases lying between them. CDR1 is SGHTA, CDR2 FQGNSA, per germline. CDR3 length equals 13 residues. The CDR3 here is CASSLQGGGELFF. The CDR3, as DNA: TGTGCCAGCAGCCTCCAGGGTGGCGGGGAGCTGTTTTTT.

This chain uses TRBV11-3 with TRBJ2-5; weak D call: TRBD1 (6 bases). CDR1 is SGHNT, CDR2 YENEEA, per germline. This CDR3 has 15 residues. Deletions cut 5 bases from V and 5 bases from J, with 18 bases between. The CDR3 is CASSLGQWREETQYF. The CDR3, as DNA: TGTGCCAGCAGCCTAGGACAGTGGAGAGAGGAGACCCAGTACTTC.

The chain links TRBV6-1 to TRBJ1-2; a weak D match, TRBD1 (5 bases). Germline V CDR1 and CDR2: MNHNS, SASEGT. V was cut by 9 bases and J by 8 bases, with 7 bases left in between. CDR3 length: 9 amino acids. CDR3 DNA sequence: TGTGCCAGTGAGGGGGGCTACACCTTC. Amino acid sequence: CASEGGYTF.

This chain links TRBV7-2 with TRBJ1-1, with TRBD1 matching 9 bases. CDR3 length equals 18 residues. After removal of 5 bases from V and 0 bases from J, the junction contained 13 bases not matched to a gene. CDR1 and CDR2 (germline): SGHTA, FQGNSA. Here the CDR3 reads CASSIKRQGGTMNTEAFF. DNA of the CDR3: TGTGCCAGCAGCATAAAGAGACAGGGGGGAACCATGAACACTGAAGCTTTCTTT.

The chain carries TRBV28 and TRBJ1-2, with D tentatively TRBD1 (5 bases). Trimming stripped 4 bases from V and 7 bases from J, with 31 bases between. This CDR3 contains 19 residues. The germline gives CDR1 MDHEN, CDR2 SYDVKM. The CDR3 coding sequence is TGTGCCAGCAGTTCCGACAGACCTTCCCTAACCCGCACTATTGGTGGCTACACCTTC. It encodes CASSSDRPSLTRTIGGYTF.